These 16 T cell receptor beta chains were all obtained from the same sample, sequenced in a study of preoperative IRX-2 immunotherapy in early breast cancer. The treatment is: preoperative locoregional IRX-2 cytokine immunotherapy. Clones were read by immunoSEQ multiplex PCR, and TCRdb kept only the in-frame ones, dropping some. The profile shows 75,000 to 100,000 clones, roughly 88% of them singletons. The sample in question was tumor tissue, obtained after IRX-2 immunotherapy. Source of these receptors: a human donor with breast cancer.

V usage is TRBV6-8 and J usage is TRBJ1-5; D possibly corresponds to TRBD1 (5 bases). CDR1 MNHGY and CDR2 SAAAGT come from the germline V gene. With 4 bases removed from V and 6 bases from J, the gap between germline ends came to 16 bases. The CDR3 sequence is 15 residues long. The DNA for the CDR3 is TGTGCCAGCAGTTCCTACCCTCTCGGGGGTCAGCCCCAGCATTTT. This translates into CASSSYPLGGQPQHF.

This clone was observed a single time. The rearrangement uses TRBV5-1 and TRBJ2-1, with 8 bases that match TRBD1. Losses at the gene ends were 4 bases for V and 3 bases for J; bases not matched to a gene: 3. This CDR3 is built from 14 residues. The germline CDR1 and CDR2 sequences are SGHRS and YFSETQ. The CDR3 sequence: CASSPGQGYNEQFF. In nucleotides, the CDR3 is TGCGCCAGCAGCCCTGGACAGGGCTACAATGAGCAGTTCTTC.

The chain combines TRBV19 with TRBJ2-1, with 9 bases that match TRBD1. The CDR3 runs 15 residues. Germline values: CDR1 LNHDA, CDR2 SQIVND (reference sequence). V dropped 3 bases and J dropped 7; count of bases not matched to a gene: 7. CDR3 in amino acids: CASSIWDRVKNEQFF. Written as DNA, the CDR3 is TGTGCCAGTAGTATTTGGGACAGGGTAAAAAATGAGCAGTTCTTC.

This chain links TRBV28 with TRBJ1-4; 7 nucleotides match TRBD1. The germline V gene encodes CDR1 MDHEN and CDR2 SYDVKM. The CDR3 totals 16 residues. J gave up 8 bases and V 5 bases, and 14 bases lay outside the gene matches. In nucleotides, the CDR3 is TGTGCCAGCAGTGCACCCACACAGGGGTCACGAGAAAAACTGTTTTTT. Its protein product is CASSAPTQGSREKLFF.

V usage is TRBV7-1 and J usage is TRBJ2-7; D might be TRBD1 (6 bases). TRBV7-1 is noted as an ORF with a role that remains uncertain. The CDR3 sequence is 13 residues long. Trimming stripped 5 bases from V and 4 bases from J, with 12 bases between. Here the CDR3 DNA reads TGTGCCAGCAGCGTTTGGGGGCAATACGAGCAGTACTTC. Protein product: CASSVWGQYEQYF.

The genes are TRBV4-1 and TRBJ1-2; D may be TRBD1 (6 bases). The CDR3 is made up of 18 amino acids. Germline loops: CDR1 MGHRA, CDR2 YSYEKL. Between the trimmed V and J ends, which lost 4 bases and 1 base, there was a span of 22 bases. CDR3 residues: CASSPRALWTADNYGYTF. The CDR3, as DNA: TGCGCCAGCAGCCCAAGAGCCTTATGGACAGCCGATAACTATGGCTACACCTTC.

The rearrangement links TRBV19 to TRBJ1-1, with D unresolved. The V gene's germline CDR1 is LNHDA and CDR2 SQIVND (reference sequence). The CDR3 totals 13 residues. Trimming shortened V by 2 bases and J by 1 base, and 5 bases separated the two germline ends. The CDR3 loop reads CASSIWGNTEAFF. The CDR3 DNA sequence: TGTGCCAGTAGTATATGGGGGAACACTGAAGCTTTCTTT.

J is TRBJ1-4 and V is TRBV5-1, with a tentative D call TRBD1 (5 bases). This CDR3 is built from 14 residues. Germline V CDR1 and CDR2: SGHRS, YFSETQ. The ends were cut back, 3 bases at V and 5 bases at J, with 11 bases in the middle. This chain's CDR3 is CASSSEGRNEKLFF. In DNA, the CDR3 is TGCGCCAGCAGCTCGGAGGGGCGAAATGAAAAACTGTTTTTT.

This rearrangement joins TRBV11-3 to TRBJ1-5; 9 bases align to TRBD1. Germline assignment: CDR1 SGHNT and CDR2 YENEEA. Trimming removed 5 bases from V and 3 bases from J; junction bases left unmatched: 5. The CDR3 covers 15 residues. The CDR3 DNA follows: TGTGCCAGCAGCCATGGACAGGGGTTCAATCAGCCCCAGCATTTT. This gives the protein CASSHGQGFNQPQHF.

V is TRBV28 and J is TRBJ1-5, with D perhaps TRBD1 (5 bases). This CDR3 comprises 15 residues. V lost 5 bases and J lost 4, with 15 bases in between. Germline loops: CDR1 MDHEN, CDR2 SYDVKM. CDR3 bases: TGTGCCAGCAGTCTTTACCGGGACGCTAATCAGCCCCAGCATTTT. It yields the protein CASSLYRDANQPQHF. Full variable domain (outside the CDR3, taken from reference TRBV28 and TRBJ1-5): DVKVTQSSRYLVKRTGEKVFLECVQDMDHENMFWYRQDPGLGLRLIYFSYDVKMKEKGDIPEGYSVSREKKERFSLILESASTNQTSMYLCASSLYRDANQPQHFGDGTRLSIL.

The gene calls are TRBV11-3 and TRBJ1-4; no firm D call. The V and J ends lost 6 bases and 0 bases respectively, with 14 bases between them. Looked up from germline, CDR1 is SGHNT and CDR2 is YENEEA. This CDR3 has 16 amino acids. Here the CDR3 DNA reads TGTGCCAGCAGTCCCGGCCTACCCCCAACTAATGAAAAACTGTTTTTT. Protein: CASSPGLPPTNEKLFF.

This chain links TRBV5-1 with TRBJ1-2, with D unresolved. Germline V gene lookup returns CDR1 SGHRS and CDR2 YFSETQ. Trimming removed 0 bases at V and 4 bases at J, with 10 bases between. The CDR3 extends over 14 amino acids. The CDR3 region is CASSLEGPLYGYTF. The DNA for the CDR3 is TGCGCCAGCAGCTTGGAGGGCCCACTCTATGGCTACACCTTC.

This clone has a handful of counts. The V gene is TRBV1, the J gene TRBJ1-4; whether TRBD1, the table's D call, matches the DNA was not checked. TRBV1 is labeled a pseudogene. This CDR3 spans 15 amino acids. The CDR3, as DNA: TGCGCCAGCAGCCAAGATTTGACAGGGGATGAAAAACTGTTTTTT. The encoded protein is CASSQDLTGDEKLFF.

CDR3 amino acids: CASRALGRHYEQYF. As DNA, the CDR3 is TGTGCCAGCAGGGCCTTAGGCCGTCACTACGAGCAGTACTTC. The chain is built from TRBV6-8 and TRBJ2-7; D not certain. The CDR3 spans 14 residues. V lost 6 bases to trimming and J lost 3 bases, with 15 bases between them. Germline CDR1 and CDR2: MNHGY and SAAAGT.

This clone appeared a few times. V and J are TRBV5-1 and TRBJ2-3; D ambiguous. Germline-derived CDR1 and CDR2 are SGHRS and YFSETQ. The V gene lost 5 bases and the J gene lost 0 bases, with 10 bases spanning the gap. The CDR3 spans 14 residues. CDR3 DNA: TGCGCCAGCAGGGTAGTAGATAGCACAGATACGCAGTATTTT. As protein: CASRVVDSTDTQYF.

Comment on this clone: The same CDR3 also results from other DNA sequences found in this sample. The rearrangement joins TRBV5-1 to TRBJ2-7; 7 nucleotides match TRBD1. With V trimmed by 4 bases and J by 1 base, 5 bases remained unmatched. The CDR3 is 14 amino acids. The germline CDR1 and CDR2 sequences are SGHRS and YFSETQ. The CDR3 bases are TGCGCCAGCAGCCCCGGGACAGCTTCCTACGAGCAGTACTTC. It yields the protein CASSPGTASYEQYF.